This T cell receptor (beta chain) derives from a study of OX40 agonist ivuxolimab in advanced cancers. On the study more broadly: Patients took ivuxolimab, an agonistic anti-OX40 (CD134) antibody. Melanoma, hepatocellular carcinoma, head and neck or renal cell cancer occurred in dose-escalation patients. Each patient was given ivuxolimab into a vein every 2 weeks, at 0.01 to 10 mg/kg.

On this clone: Antigen unknown.

Assay used: immunoSEQ multiplex PCR; TCRdb lists only in-frame clones, some missing. The table lists approximately 50,000 clones, just under 80% of them singletons. V lost 3 bases and J lost 3; bases outside the gene matches: 9. The CDR3 extends over 16 amino acids. Germline V CDR1 and CDR2: SGDLS, YYNGEE. Study conclusions and caveats: The CD4+ and CD8+ T cells in the blood had expanded clonally by week 6 at 0.1 to 3.0 mg/kg.

The sequence derives from an adult with an advanced solid tumor such as melanoma, head and neck, liver or kidney cancer. This material consisted of CD4+ or CD8+ T cells sorted from blood, taken in a trial of the OX40 agonist ivuxolimab. The chain recombines TRBV9 with TRBJ1-3; TRBD1 agrees at 7 bases. The CDR3 DNA reads as TGTGCCAGCAGCGGGACAACAGGGGTGCGTGGAAACACCATATATTTT. Amino acids: CASSGTTGVRGNTIYF.